Each of the 27 T cell receptor beta chains below was sequenced from the same sample in a study of cytomegalovirus exposure and HLA in healthy donors. The PCR was carried out with 60 Vbeta primers and 13 Jbeta primers. The data were produced by immunoSEQ multiplex PCR, yet TCRdb's version contains in-frame clones alone and is incomplete. This repertoire includes about 140,000 clones. The sequencing input was PBMCs. The source is a woman aged 18-30 years in good health and CMV-seronegative.

The rearrangement uses TRBV27 and TRBJ1-1; D is unclear. Trimming took 3 bases from V and 1 from J, leaving 12 bases between them. There are 15 residues in the CDR3. Germline CDR1 is MNHEY and CDR2 is SMNVEV (reference sequence). In nucleotides, the CDR3 is TGTGCCAGCAGTTTCTTGGTACGGGGGAACACTGAAGCTTTCTTT. It codes for CASSFLVRGNTEAFF.

The genes are TRBV13 and TRBJ2-4; D is undetermined. Germline CDR1 and CDR2: PRHDT and FYEKMQ (reference sequence). The CDR3 is 15 amino acids. V was pared by 0 bases and J by 1 base, with 7 bases between. The CDR3 here is CASSLGSRAKNIQYF. DNA for the CDR3: TGTGCCAGCAGCTTAGGATCGCGGGCCAAAAACATTCAGTACTTC.

This rearrangement joins TRBV6-6 to TRBJ1-1; tentatively, D is TRBD1 (6 bases). There are 15 residues in the CDR3. The germline CDR1 and CDR2 sequences are MNHNY and SVGAGI (reference sequence). V was trimmed by 5 bases and J by 5 bases, leaving 18 bases between them. The CDR3 is CASSVRDTWGTEAFF. The CDR3 nucleotides are TGTGCCAGCAGTGTCCGGGACACTTGGGGAACTGAAGCTTTCTTT.

The chain joins TRBV7-9 to TRBJ1-5; D is ambiguous. Germline CDR1 reads SEHNR; CDR2 reads FQNEAQ (reference sequence). The CDR3 is made up of 12 amino acids. V lost 5 bases to trimming and J lost 3 bases, with 5 bases between them. The CDR3: CASSQDNQPQHF. CDR3 sequence (DNA): TGTGCCAGCAGCCAGGACAATCAGCCCCAGCATTTT.

The chain links TRBV5-1 to TRBJ2-5, with 7 nucleotides matching TRBD1. Germline CDR1 and CDR2: SGHRS and YFSETQ. The V and J ends lost 0 bases and 7 bases, in that order; junction bases with no gene match: 3. This CDR3 comprises 13 residues. The CDR3 loop is CASSLGQGGTQYF. The DNA for the CDR3 is TGCGCCAGCAGCTTGGGACAGGGTGGGACCCAGTACTTC.

The V and J genes are TRBV7-2 and TRBJ2-1, with 9 bases that match TRBD2. The V gene's germline CDR1 is SGHTA and CDR2 FQGNSA. Trimming removed 8 bases from V and 8 bases from J; junction bases left unmatched: 7. The CDR3 runs 13 residues. CDR3 sequence: CASAGTSLYEQFF. CDR3 bases: TGTGCCAGCGCTGGGACTAGCCTGTATGAGCAGTTCTTC.

The V gene is TRBV5-6, the J gene TRBJ2-7; TRBD2 matches 11 bases. Germline V lookup: CDR1 SGHDT, CDR2 YYEEEE. J was trimmed by 9 bases and V by 0 bases; bases with no gene match: 8. The CDR3 has 15 amino acids. Written as DNA, the CDR3 is TGTGCCAGCAGCTTGGTAGCGGGAGGGAGGATGGGGCAGTACGTC. Translation: CASSLVAGGRMGQYV.

The chain recombines TRBV30 with TRBJ1-2; D unclear. Trimming removed 2 bases from V and 8 bases from J, with 9 bases in between. The CDR3 covers 11 residues. From germline, CDR1 is GTSNPN and CDR2 SVGIG (reference sequence). DNA for the CDR3: TGTGCCTGGAGTCCCAGCGCGGGCTACACCTTC. Its protein is CAWSPSAGYTF.

This chain links TRBV19 with TRBJ2-1; 9 nucleotides align to TRBD2. Germline values: CDR1 LNHDA, CDR2 SQIVND (reference sequence). This CDR3 comprises 15 residues. V gave up 2 bases and J gave up 8 bases; unmatched junction bases: 7. Written as DNA, the CDR3 is TGTGCCAGTAGTATAAGAGCGGGAGGCGTGGATGAGCAGTTCTTC. Its protein is CASSIRAGGVDEQFF.

The rearrangement uses TRBV7-9 and TRBJ2-7, with 7 bases lining up with TRBD1. CDR3 size: 14 residues. J was trimmed by 4 bases and V by 3 bases; bases with no gene match: 6. CDR1 is SEHNR, CDR2 FQNEAQ, per germline (reference sequence). This CDR3 reads CASSFATGQYEQYF. CDR3 bases: TGTGCCAGCAGCTTCGCAACGGGACAGTACGAGCAGTACTTC.

The chain recombines TRBV27 with TRBJ2-3; tentatively, D is TRBD2 (6 bases). CDR3 size: 17 residues. Trimming took off 5 bases at V and 5 bases at J, with 23 bases between the two ends. Germline V gene lookup returns CDR1 MNHEY and CDR2 SMNVEV (reference sequence). The DNA for the CDR3 is TGTGCCAGCAGTCCCTTAGGGGTAGCGGAAAGGGTAGATACGCAGTATTTT. Its protein is CASSPLGVAERVDTQYF.

The rearrangement joins TRBV19 to TRBJ2-1; 7 bases are shared with TRBD2. The CDR3 covers 15 residues. J was trimmed by 0 bases and V by 5 bases; bases with no gene match: 4. Germline CDR1 LNHDA, CDR2 SQIVND (reference sequence). The CDR3, as DNA: TGTGCCAGTAGTTCAGCGGGACGCTCCTACAATGAGCAGTTCTTC. Its protein is CASSSAGRSYNEQFF.

V usage is TRBV18 and J usage is TRBJ2-1, with 7 bases lining up with TRBD1. The CDR3 consists of 15 residues. CDR1 and CDR2 from the germline V gene are KGHSH and LQKENI. V shed 3 bases and J 2 bases; nucleotides not matched to a gene: 4. CDR3 nucleotides: TGTGCCAGCTCACCTAGGACAGGACCCTACAATGAGCAGTTCTTC. It yields the protein CASSPRTGPYNEQFF.

The chain joins TRBV11-3 to TRBJ2-1; 10 positions agree with TRBD2. CDR1 and CDR2 (germline): SGHNT, YENEEA. The CDR3 contains 18 residues. The trim removed 4 bases at V and 8 bases at J, leaving 17 bases unmatched. CDR3 DNA sequence: TGTGCCAGCAGCTCCAAGTCAGGGCTAGCGGGAGATATCGATGAGCAGTTCTTC. This translates into CASSSKSGLAGDIDEQFF.

The rearrangement joins TRBV5-1 to TRBJ1-1, with 8 bases fitting TRBD1. V lost 4 bases to trimming and J lost 4 bases; unmatched junction nucleotides: 12. The length of the CDR3 is 16 residues. Germline values: CDR1 SGHRS, CDR2 YFSETQ. CDR3 in amino acids: CASSLNSGGAGTEAFF. CDR3 sequence (DNA): TGCGCCAGCAGCCTGAACTCAGGGGGCGCAGGCACTGAAGCTTTCTTT.

The V call is TRBV10-1, the J call TRBJ2-3; the D gene is possibly TRBD2 (5 bases). V lost 0 bases, J lost 2 bases, and 9 bases lay in between. Germline lookup yields CDR1 WNHNN and CDR2 SYGVQD (reference sequence). The CDR3 spans 15 residues. The chain's CDR3 is CASSESPEATDTQYF. The DNA of the CDR3 is TGCGCCAGCAGTGAGTCCCCGGAGGCCACAGATACGCAGTATTTT.

The V gene is TRBV5-1, the J gene TRBJ1-2; possible D gene TRBD1, 5 bases. Trimming removed 2 bases from V and 4 bases from J, with 6 bases in between. The V gene's germline CDR1 is SGHRS and CDR2 YFSETQ. The CDR3 is made up of 12 amino acids. The CDR3: CASSFDSYGYTF. In DNA form, the CDR3 reads TGCGCCAGCAGCTTTGACAGCTATGGCTACACCTTC. Full variable domain (missing parts from reference TRBV5-1 and TRBJ1-2): KAGVTQTPRYLIKTRGQQVTLSCSPISGHRSVSWYQQTPGQGLQFLFEYFSETQRNKGNFPGRFSGRQFSNSRSEMNVSTLELGDSALYLCASSFDSYGYTFGSGTRLTVV.

Worth noting for this clone: The junction departs from the called germline gene at one end, perhaps through a read error. The V and J genes are TRBV6-5 and TRBJ2-1, with 7 positions matching TRBD1. This CDR3 contains 13 residues. CDR1 is MNHEY, CDR2 SVGAGI, per germline. CDR3 sequence (DNA): TGTGCCAGCGGTTATACAGGGGACAATGAGCAGTTCTTC. This codes for CASGYTGDNEQFF.

The V call is TRBV5-6, the J call TRBJ1-3, with TRBD1 identical over 7 bases. The germline V gene encodes CDR1 SGHDT and CDR2 YYEEEE. Trimming removed 4 bases from V and 2 bases from J; junction bases left unmatched: 3. This CDR3 comprises 14 residues. Here the CDR3 reads CASSTTGAGNTIYF. The CDR3 DNA reads as TGTGCCAGCAGCACAACAGGGGCTGGAAACACCATATATTTT.

J is TRBJ2-7 and V is TRBV15, with TRBD1 matching 7 bases. The J segment lost 3 bases and the V segment lost 0 bases, leaving 2 bases of the junction unmatched. The germline V gene encodes CDR1 LNHNV and CDR2 YYDKDF (reference sequence). This CDR3 is 14 amino acids long. The CDR3 coding sequence is TGTGCCACCAGCAGAGACAGGGGGTACTACGAGCAGTACTTC. Translated, it gives CATSRDRGYYEQYF.

The V gene is TRBV28, the J gene TRBJ1-2; D gene uncertain. The ends were cut back, 6 bases at V and 4 bases at J, with 18 bases in the middle. This CDR3 comprises 15 residues. The germline V gene has CDR1 MDHEN and CDR2 SYDVKM. The CDR3, as DNA: TGTGCCAGCAGCCCTTTGAGCACTAGGGTCTATGGCTACACCTTC. As protein: CASSPLSTRVYGYTF.

The chain employs TRBV6-5 and TRBJ2-3; perhaps TRBD2 as D (6 bases). Germline V gives CDR1 MNHEY, CDR2 SVGAGI. The CDR3 spans 14 residues. With 6 bases removed from V and 2 bases from J, the gap between germline ends came to 12 bases. DNA of the CDR3: TGTGCCAGCAGGATGACTAGATCCACAGATACGCAGTATTTT. It translates to CASRMTRSTDTQYF.

The CDR3 reads CASSLWGTGTTDTQYF. For the CDR3, the DNA is TGTGCCAGCAGCTTATGGGGTACAGGGACCACAGATACGCAGTATTTT. The chain joins TRBV7-2 to TRBJ2-3, with D perhaps TRBD1 (6 bases). CDR1 and CDR2 from the germline V gene are SGHTA and FQGNSA. The CDR3 length is 16 residues. The germline V and J ends were trimmed by 2 bases and 2 bases, with 14 bases remaining between them.

The chain employs TRBV10-1 and TRBJ1-1, with TRBD1 as a possible D gene (6 bases). This CDR3 comprises 15 residues. The ends were cut back, 2 bases at V and 2 bases at J, with 12 bases in the middle. Germline assignment: CDR1 WNHNN and CDR2 SYGVQD (reference sequence). The CDR3 here is CASSETGLDNTEAFF. The DNA for the CDR3 is TGCGCCAGCAGTGAGACAGGGCTGGATAACACTGAAGCTTTCTTT.

This chain joins TRBV25-1 and TRBJ2-7; D is undetermined. Trimming took 8 bases from V and 6 from J, leaving 17 bases between them. This CDR3 has 13 residues. CDR1 is MGHDK, CDR2 SYGVNS, per germline. The CDR3 DNA is TGTGCCAGCCGCGGCATTGGGTGGTTCGAGCAGTACTTC. Residues: CASRGIGWFEQYF.

The CDR3 coding sequence is TGTGCCACCCGGGACACGAACTATGGCTACACCTTC. Its protein is CATRDTNYGYTF. The rearrangement uses TRBV6-5 and TRBJ1-2; D is possibly TRBD1 (6 bases). V was clipped by 10 bases and J by 2 bases, with 11 bases between them. The CDR3 runs 12 residues. Germline values: CDR1 MNHEY, CDR2 SVGAGI.

The genes are TRBV5-4 and TRBJ2-5, with a possible D match to TRBD1 (7 bases). Germline V gene sequence: CDR1 SGHNT, CDR2 YYREEE (reference sequence). Trimming stripped 4 bases from V and 5 bases from J, with 12 bases between. This CDR3 contains 13 residues. CDR3 sequence: CASSRPGGETQYF. For the CDR3, the DNA is TGTGCCAGCAGCCGTCCAGGGGGGGAGACCCAGTACTTC.